This TCR beta chain was captured by sequencing in a study of blood T cell repertoires in COVID-19. About the study: Researchers got acute and convalescent COVID-19 samples from the United States, Italy and Spain. In each case, the material was cDNA or gDNA derived from T cells, B-cell-depleted T cells, or PBMCs.

This clone was seen just once. CDR1 is SEHNR and CDR2 is FQNEAQ in the germline V gene (reference sequence). The length of the CDR3 is 15 residues. The junction had 4 bases not matched to a gene; V was cut back by 5 bases and J by 0 bases. Original processing methods: Amplified reference gene primers provided the basis for estimating nucleated cell counts. Produced via immunoSEQ multiplex PCR; TCRdb's table is partial and in-frame only. That table is the source of V, J and clone size, and D and trimming were worked out from the DNA. This table has about 190,000 clones, more than 70% appearing once. The sample taken for sequencing was peripheral blood. V usage is TRBV7-9 and J usage is TRBJ2-3; the match to TRBD1 covers 8 bases. This clonotype was sampled from a woman older than 75 with active or convalescent COVID-19. The CDR3 sequence is CASSPGGPSTDTQYF. The DNA of the CDR3 is TGTGCCAGCAGCCCAGGGGGCCCTAGCACAGATACGCAGTATTTT.